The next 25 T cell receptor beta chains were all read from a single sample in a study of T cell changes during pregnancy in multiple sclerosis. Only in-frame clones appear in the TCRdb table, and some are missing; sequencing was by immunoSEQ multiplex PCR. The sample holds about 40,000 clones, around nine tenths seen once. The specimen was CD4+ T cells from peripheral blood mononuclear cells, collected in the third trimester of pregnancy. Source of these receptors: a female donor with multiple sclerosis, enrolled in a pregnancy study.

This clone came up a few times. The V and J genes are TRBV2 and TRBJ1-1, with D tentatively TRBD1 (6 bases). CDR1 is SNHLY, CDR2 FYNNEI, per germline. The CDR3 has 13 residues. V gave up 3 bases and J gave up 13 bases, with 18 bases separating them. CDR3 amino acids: CASSDIGTPAYFF. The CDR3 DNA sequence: TGTGCCAGCAGTGATATAGGGACACCCGCTTATTTCTTT.

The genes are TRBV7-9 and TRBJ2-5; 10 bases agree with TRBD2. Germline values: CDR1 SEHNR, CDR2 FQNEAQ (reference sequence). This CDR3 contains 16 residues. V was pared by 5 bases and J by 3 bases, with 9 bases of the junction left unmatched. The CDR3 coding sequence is TGTGCCAGCAGCCCACCGGGACTAGCGTCGAAAGAGACCCAGTACTTC. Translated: CASSPPGLASKETQYF.

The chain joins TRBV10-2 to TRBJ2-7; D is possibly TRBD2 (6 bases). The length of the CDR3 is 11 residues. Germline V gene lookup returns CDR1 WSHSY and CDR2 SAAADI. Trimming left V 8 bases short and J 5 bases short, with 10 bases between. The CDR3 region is CASDGGNEQYF. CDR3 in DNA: TGCGCCAGCGACGGGGGAAACGAGCAGTACTTC.

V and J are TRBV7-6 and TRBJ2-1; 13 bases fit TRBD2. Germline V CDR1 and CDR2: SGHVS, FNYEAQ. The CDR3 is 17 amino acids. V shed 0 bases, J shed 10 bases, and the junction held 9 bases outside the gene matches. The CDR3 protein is CASSLAQTSGRKGEQFF. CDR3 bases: TGTGCCAGCAGCTTAGCGCAGACTAGCGGGAGGAAGGGCGAGCAGTTCTTC.

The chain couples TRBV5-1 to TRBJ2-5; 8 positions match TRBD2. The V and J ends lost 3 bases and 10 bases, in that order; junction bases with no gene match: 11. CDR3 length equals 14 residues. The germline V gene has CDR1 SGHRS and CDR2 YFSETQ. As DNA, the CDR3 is TGCGCCAGCAGCTCGCGGGAGGCATCCTTAGGCCAGTACTTC. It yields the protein CASSSREASLGQYF. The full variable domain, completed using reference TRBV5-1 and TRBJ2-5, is KAGVTQTPRYLIKTRGQQVTLSCSPISGHRSVSWYQQTPGQGLQFLFEYFSETQRNKGNFPGRFSGRQFSNSRSEMNVSTLELGDSALYLCASSSREASLGQYFGPGTRLLVL.

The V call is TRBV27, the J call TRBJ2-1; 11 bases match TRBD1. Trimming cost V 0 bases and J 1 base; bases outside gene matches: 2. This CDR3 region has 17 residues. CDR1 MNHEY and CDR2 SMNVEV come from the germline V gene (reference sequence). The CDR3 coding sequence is TGTGCCAGCAGTTTATCCGGGACAGGGGGATCCTACAATGAGCAGTTCTTC. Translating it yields CASSLSGTGGSYNEQFF.

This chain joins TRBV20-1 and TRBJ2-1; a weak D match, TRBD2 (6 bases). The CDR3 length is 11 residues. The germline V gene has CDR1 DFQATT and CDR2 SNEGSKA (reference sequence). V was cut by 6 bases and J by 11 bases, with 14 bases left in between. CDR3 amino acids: CSARVGTQQFF. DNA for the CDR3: TGCAGTGCCCGCGTCGGGACTCAGCAGTTCTTC.

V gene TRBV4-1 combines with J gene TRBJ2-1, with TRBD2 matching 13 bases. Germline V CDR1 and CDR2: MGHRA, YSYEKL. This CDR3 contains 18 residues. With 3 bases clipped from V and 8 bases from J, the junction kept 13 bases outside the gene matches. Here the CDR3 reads CASSQGLAGPRHPHEQFF. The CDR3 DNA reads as TGCGCCAGCAGCCAGGGACTAGCGGGACCTCGACACCCCCATGAGCAGTTCTTC.

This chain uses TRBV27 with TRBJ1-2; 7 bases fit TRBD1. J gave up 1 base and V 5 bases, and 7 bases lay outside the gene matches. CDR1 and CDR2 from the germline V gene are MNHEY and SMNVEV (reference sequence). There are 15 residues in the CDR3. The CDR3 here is CASSTLGTVNYGYTF. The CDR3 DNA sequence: TGTGCCAGCAGTACACTCGGGACAGTTAACTATGGCTACACCTTC.

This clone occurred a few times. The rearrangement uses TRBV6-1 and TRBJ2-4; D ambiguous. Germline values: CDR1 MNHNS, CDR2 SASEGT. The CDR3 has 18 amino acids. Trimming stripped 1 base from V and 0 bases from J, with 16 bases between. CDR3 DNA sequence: TGTGCCAGCAGTGAAGGGCAGGTGACCACCCTAGCCAAAAACATTCAGTACTTC. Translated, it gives CASSEGQVTTLAKNIQYF.

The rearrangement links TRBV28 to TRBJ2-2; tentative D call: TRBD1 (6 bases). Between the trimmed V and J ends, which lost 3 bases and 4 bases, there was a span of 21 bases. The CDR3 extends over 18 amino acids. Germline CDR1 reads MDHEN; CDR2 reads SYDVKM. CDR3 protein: CASSFSGTIWGLTGELFF. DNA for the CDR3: TGTGCCAGCAGTTTTTCAGGAACAATCTGGGGGCTCACCGGGGAGCTGTTTTTT.

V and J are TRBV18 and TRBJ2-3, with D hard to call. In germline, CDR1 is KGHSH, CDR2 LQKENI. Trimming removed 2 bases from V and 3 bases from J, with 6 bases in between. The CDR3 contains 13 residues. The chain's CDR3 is CASSPDSTDTQYF. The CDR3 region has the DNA TGTGCCAGCTCACCAGACTCGACAGATACGCAGTATTTT.

The CDR3 DNA follows: TGTGCCAGCAGCGTAGGGGGGGCTAGCGGGGTCTACGAGCAGTACTTC. Protein sequence: CASSVGGASGVYEQYF. V is TRBV9 and J is TRBJ2-7, with 9 bases identical to TRBD2. With 0 bases clipped from V and 3 bases from J, the junction kept 7 bases outside the gene matches. In germline, CDR1 is SGDLS, CDR2 YYNGEE. The CDR3 is made up of 16 amino acids.

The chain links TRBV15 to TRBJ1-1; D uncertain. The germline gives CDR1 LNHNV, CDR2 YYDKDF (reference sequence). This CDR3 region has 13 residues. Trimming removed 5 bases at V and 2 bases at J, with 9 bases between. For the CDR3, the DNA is TGTGCCACCAGCCACGACTCAAACACTGAAGCTTTCTTT. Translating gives CATSHDSNTEAFF.

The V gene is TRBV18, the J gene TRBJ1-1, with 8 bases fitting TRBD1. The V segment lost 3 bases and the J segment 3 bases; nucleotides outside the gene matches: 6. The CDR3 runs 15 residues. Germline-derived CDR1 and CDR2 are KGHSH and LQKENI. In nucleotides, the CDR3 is TGTGCCAGCTCACCCAAACAGGGGGGTGACACTGAAGCTTTCTTT. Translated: CASSPKQGGDTEAFF. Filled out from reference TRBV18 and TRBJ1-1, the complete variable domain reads NAGVMQNPRHLVRRRGQEARLRCSPMKGHSHVYWYRQLPEEGLKFMVYLQKENIIDESGMPKERFSAEFPKEGPSILRIQQVVRGDSAAYFCASSPKQGGDTEAFFGQGTRLTVV.

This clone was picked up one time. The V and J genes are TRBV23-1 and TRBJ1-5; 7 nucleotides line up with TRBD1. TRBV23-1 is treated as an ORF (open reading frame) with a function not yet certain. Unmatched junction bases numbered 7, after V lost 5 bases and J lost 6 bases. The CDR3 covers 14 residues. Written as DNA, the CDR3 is TGCGCCAGCAGTAGGGCAGGGGGGAGTCAGCCCCAGCATTTT. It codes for CASSRAGGSQPQHF.

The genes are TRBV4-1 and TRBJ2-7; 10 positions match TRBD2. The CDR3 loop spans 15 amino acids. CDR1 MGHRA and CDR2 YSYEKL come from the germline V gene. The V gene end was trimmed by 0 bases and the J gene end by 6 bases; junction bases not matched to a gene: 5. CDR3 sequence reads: CASSQEASGSGEQYF. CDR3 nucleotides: TGCGCCAGCAGCCAAGAGGCTAGCGGGAGCGGCGAGCAGTACTTC.

CDR3 amino acids: CASSPAAQGIYEQYF. The CDR3 region has the DNA TGTGCCAGCAGCCCCGCCGCGCAGGGGATCTACGAGCAGTACTTC. The genes are TRBV7-9 and TRBJ2-7; a possible D gene is TRBD1 (6 bases). CDR3 size: 15 residues. V lost 5 bases to trimming and J lost 3 bases, with 17 bases between them. From germline, CDR1 is SEHNR and CDR2 FQNEAQ (reference sequence). Combining the CDR3 with reference TRBV7-9 and TRBJ2-7 gives the whole variable domain DTGVSQNPRHKITKRGQNVTFRCDPISEHNRLYWYRQTLGQGPEFLTYFQNEAQLEKSRLLSDRFSAERPKGSFSTLEIQRTEQGDSAMYLCASSPAAQGIYEQYFGPGTRLTVT.

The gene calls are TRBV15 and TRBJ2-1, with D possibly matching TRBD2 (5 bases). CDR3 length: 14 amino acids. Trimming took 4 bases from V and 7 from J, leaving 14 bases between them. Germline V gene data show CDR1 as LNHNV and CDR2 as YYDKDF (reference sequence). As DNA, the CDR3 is TGTGCCACCAGCACCCGGGGTGAAGGTAATGAGCAGTTCTTC. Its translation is CATSTRGEGNEQFF.

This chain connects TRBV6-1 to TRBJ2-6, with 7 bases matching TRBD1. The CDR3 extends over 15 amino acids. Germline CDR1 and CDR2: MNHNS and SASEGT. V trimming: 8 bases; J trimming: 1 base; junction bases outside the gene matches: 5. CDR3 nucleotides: TGTGCCAGCTGGGGCAGGGGGTCTGGGGCCAACGTCCTGACTTTC. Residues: CASWGRGSGANVLTF.

The CDR3 DNA sequence: TGCGCCAGCAGCTTGAGTGTAGCGGGAGGGCCGGGAAACATTCAGTACTTC. Translated: CASSLSVAGGPGNIQYF. The chain is built from TRBV5-1 and TRBJ2-4; TRBD2 matches 11 bases. After removal of 1 base from V and 6 bases from J, the junction contained 9 bases not matched to a gene. This CDR3 spans 17 amino acids. CDR1 is SGHRS, CDR2 YFSETQ, per germline.

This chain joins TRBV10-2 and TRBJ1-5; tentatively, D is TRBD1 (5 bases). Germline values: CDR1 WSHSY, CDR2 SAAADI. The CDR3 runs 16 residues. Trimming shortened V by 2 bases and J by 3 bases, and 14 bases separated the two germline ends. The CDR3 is CASSEKQRQINQPQHF. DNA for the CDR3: TGCGCCAGCAGTGAGAAGCAGCGACAGATCAATCAGCCCCAGCATTTT.

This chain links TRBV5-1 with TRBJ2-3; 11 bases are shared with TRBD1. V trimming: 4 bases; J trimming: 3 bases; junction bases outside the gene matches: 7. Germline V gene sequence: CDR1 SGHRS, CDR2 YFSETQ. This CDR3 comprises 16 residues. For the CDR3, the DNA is TGCGCCAGCAGCGTCCGGACAGGGGGCAGGACAGATACGCAGTATTTT. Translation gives CASSVRTGGRTDTQYF.

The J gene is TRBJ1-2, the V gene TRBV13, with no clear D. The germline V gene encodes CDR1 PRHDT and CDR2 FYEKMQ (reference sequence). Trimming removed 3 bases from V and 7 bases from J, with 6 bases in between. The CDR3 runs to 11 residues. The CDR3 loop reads CASSFDTGYTF. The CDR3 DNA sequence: TGTGCCAGCAGCTTCGACACTGGCTACACCTTC.

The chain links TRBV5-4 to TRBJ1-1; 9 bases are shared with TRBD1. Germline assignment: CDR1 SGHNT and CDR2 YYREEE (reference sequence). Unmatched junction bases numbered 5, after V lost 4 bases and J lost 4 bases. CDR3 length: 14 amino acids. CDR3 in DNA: TGTGCCAGCAGCACCGGACAGGGGTTCACTGAAGCTTTCTTT. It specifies CASSTGQGFTEAFF.